This T cell receptor (beta chain) was captured by sequencing in a study of beta chain features in type 1 diabetes. Study-level results: In the patient group, naive, central memory and Treg TCRB repertoires seemed more alike than in the healthy donor group. Researchers report that Type 1 diabetes patients had moderately but significantly shorter TCRB CDR3s across all four CD4+ subsets.

On this clone itself: The antigen is undetermined.

The V gene lost 3 bases and the J gene lost 4 bases, with 6 bases spanning the gap. The germline gives CDR1 SGHNT, CDR2 YENEEA. The CDR3 spans 12 residues. Since all of the isolated RNA was reverse transcribed, expressed TCRB transcripts were what got sequenced. Only in-frame clones appear in the TCRdb table, and some are missing; sequencing was by immunoSEQ multiplex PCR. Here the sample spans about 660,000 clones, roughly 13% being singletons. Sequencing was carried out using naive CD4+ T cells from blood. The chain uses TRBV11-3 and TRBJ1-1; D unclear. The origin of this receptor is a man younger than 35 with type 1 diabetes. CDR3 DNA: TGTGCCAGCAGCTTCCGTGGCACTGAAGCTTTCTTT. Translated, it gives CASSFRGTEAFF. The full variable domain, rest sourced from reference TRBV11-3 and TRBJ1-1, is EAGVVQSPRYKIIEKKQPVAFWCNPISGHNTLYWYLQNLGQGPELLIRYENEEAVDDSQLPKDRFSAERLKGVDSTLKIQPAELGDSAVYLCASSFRGTEAFFGQGTRLTVV.